This T cell receptor (beta chain) was observed in a study of tumor T cells in aggressive B-cell lymphoma (dated by TCRdb to between 2016 and 2019). To prepare the library, the immunoSEQ multiplex PCR assay was applied. In its TCRdb copy, this immuneACCESS table keeps in-frame sequences only and misses some clones. Where compared with another copy, unresolved V genes explain less than half of these, and the others have no known cause. This sample has about 2,400 clones in its table, and 85% to 90% of those were observed once. The top ten clones comprise about 3% of the sample. CDR1 MNHEY and CDR2 SVGAGI were looked up in the germline V gene. The CDR3 spans 16 residues, from the cysteine through the phenylalanine. Only the CDR3 region is kept as DNA, spanning 48 bases read in frame from base 1. Deletion took 0 bases off V and 6 bases off J, with a span of 17 bases between the germline ends. Comment on this clone: Its antigen is currently not known. One base away there is no much larger clone; base qualities are not given.

Sequences were obtained from tumor tissue. This TCR came from an adult with diffuse large B cell lymphoma. Here the chain combines TRBV6-5 and TRBJ1-2; the D gene is perhaps TRBD1, on 5 matching bases. The DNA sequence reads TGTGCCAGCAGTTACTCCTTCCAGGGCAGTAAGGATGGCTACACCTTC. Translated, this gives CASSYSFQGSKDGYTF.